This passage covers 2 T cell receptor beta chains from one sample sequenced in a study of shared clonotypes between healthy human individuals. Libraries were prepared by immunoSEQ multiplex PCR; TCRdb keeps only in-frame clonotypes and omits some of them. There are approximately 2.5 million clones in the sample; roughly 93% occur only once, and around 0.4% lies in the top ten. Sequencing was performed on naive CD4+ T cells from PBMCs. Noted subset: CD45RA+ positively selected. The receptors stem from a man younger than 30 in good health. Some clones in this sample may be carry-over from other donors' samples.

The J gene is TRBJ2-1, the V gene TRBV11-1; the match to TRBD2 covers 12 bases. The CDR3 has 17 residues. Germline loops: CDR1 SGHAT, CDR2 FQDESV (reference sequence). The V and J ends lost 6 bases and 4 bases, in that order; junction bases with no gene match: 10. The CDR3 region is CASSSQLGLAGYNEQFF. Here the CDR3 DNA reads TGTGCCAGCAGTTCACAACTAGGACTAGCGGGATACAATGAGCAGTTCTTC.

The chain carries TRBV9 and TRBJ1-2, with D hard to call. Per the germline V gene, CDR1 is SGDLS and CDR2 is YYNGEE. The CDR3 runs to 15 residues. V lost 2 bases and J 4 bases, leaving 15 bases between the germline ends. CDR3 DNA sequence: TGTGCCAGCAGCGTGGCTCCCGTGGTCGGCTATGGCTACACCTTC. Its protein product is CASSVAPVVGYGYTF.